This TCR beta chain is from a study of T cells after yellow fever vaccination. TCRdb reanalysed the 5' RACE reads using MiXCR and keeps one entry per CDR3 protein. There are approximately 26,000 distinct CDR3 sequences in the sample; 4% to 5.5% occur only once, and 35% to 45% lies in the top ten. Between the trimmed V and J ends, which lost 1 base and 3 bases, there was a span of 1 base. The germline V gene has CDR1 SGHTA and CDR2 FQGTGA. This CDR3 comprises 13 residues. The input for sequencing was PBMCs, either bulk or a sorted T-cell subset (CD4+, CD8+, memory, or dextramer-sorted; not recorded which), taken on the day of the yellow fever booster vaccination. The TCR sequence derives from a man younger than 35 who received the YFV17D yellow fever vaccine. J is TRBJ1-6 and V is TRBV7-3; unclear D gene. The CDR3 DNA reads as TGTGCCAGCAGCTTAAGCTATAATTCACCCCTCCACTTT. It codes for CASSLSYNSPLHF. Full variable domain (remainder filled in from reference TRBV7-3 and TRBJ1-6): GAGVSQTPSNKVTEKGKYVELRCDPISGHTALYWYRQSLGQGPEFLIYFQGTGAADDSGLPNDRFFAVRPEGSVSTLKIQRTERGDSAVYLCASSLSYNSPLHFGNGTRLTVT.